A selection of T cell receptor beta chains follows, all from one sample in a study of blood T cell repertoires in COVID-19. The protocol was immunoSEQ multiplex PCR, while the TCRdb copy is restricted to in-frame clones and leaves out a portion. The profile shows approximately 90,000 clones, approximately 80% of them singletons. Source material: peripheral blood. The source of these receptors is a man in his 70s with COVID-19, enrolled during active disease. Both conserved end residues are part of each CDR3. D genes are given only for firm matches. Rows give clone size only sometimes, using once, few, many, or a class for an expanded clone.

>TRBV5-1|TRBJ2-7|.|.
CASSLGQSSYEQYF
TGCGCCAGCAGCTTGGGACAAAGCTCCTACGAGCAGTACTTC
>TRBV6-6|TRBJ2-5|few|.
CASSYWQGETQYF
TGTGCCAGCAGTTACTGGCAGGGGGAGACCCAGTACTTC
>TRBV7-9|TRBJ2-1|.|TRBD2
CASSLYSSGGAYEQFF
TGTGCCAGCAGCTTATATTCTAGCGGGGGGGCATATGAGCAGTTCTTC
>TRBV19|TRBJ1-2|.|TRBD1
CASSPRDSSNYGYTF
TGTGCCAGTAGTCCCCGGGACAGTTCTAACTATGGCTACACCTTC
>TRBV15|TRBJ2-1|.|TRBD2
CATSRGGGGWNEQFF
TGTGCCACCAGCAGAGGTGGCGGGGGGTGGAATGAGCAGTTCTTC
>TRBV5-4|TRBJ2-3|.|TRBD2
CASRSSGSRSDTQYF
TGTGCCAGCAGGTCGAGCGGGAGCCGCTCAGATACGCAGTATTTT
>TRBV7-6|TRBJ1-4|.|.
CASSPSTGTEKLFF
TGTGCCAGCAGCCCATCGACGGGAACCGAAAAACTGTTTTTT
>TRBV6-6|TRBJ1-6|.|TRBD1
CASRGGQGQNSPLHF
TGTGCCAGCAGAGGGGGACAGGGGCAAAATTCACCCCTCCACTTT
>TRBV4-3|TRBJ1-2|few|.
CASSRGRGGAGTNYGYTF
TGCGCCAGCAGCCGAGGACGCGGAGGGGCGGGGACTAACTATGGCTACACCTTC
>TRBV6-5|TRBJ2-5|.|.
CASSYASSFGETQYF
TGTGCCAGCAGTTACGCCAGTAGCTTTGGAGAGACCCAGTACTTC
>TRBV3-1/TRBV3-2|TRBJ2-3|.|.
CASSQGISTQYF
TGTGCCAGCAGCCAAGGTATTTCGACGCAGTATTTT
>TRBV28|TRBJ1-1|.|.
CASSPLGERATEAFF
TGTGCCAGCAGTCCGTTGGGGGAGCGGGCCACTGAAGCTTTCTTT
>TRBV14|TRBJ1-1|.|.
CASSPHLRNTEAFF
TGTGCCAGCAGCCCTCATCTCAGGAACACTGAAGCTTTCTTT
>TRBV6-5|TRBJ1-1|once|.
CASARDPGGTEAFF
TGTGCCAGTGCCAGGGACCCGGGGGGCACTGAAGCTTTCTTT
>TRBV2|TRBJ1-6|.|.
CASSDSSGSYNSPLHF
TGTGCCAGCAGTGATTCCAGCGGCTCCTATAATTCACCCCTCCACTTT
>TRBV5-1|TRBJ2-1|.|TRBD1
CASSLVGQGSLNEQFF
TGCGCCAGCAGCTTGGTGGGACAGGGGTCCCTCAATGAGCAGTTCTTC
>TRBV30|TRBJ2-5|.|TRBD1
CAWIPPPGTGRLETQYF
TGTGCCTGGATCCCCCCGCCGGGGACAGGGAGGTTAGAGACCCAGTACTTC
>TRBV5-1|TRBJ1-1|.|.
CASGTGGDTEAFF
TGCGCCAGCGGGACGGGCGGGGACACTGAAGCTTTCTTT
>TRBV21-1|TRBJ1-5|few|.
CASSPLGGHLAYSNQPQHF
TGTGCCAGCAGCCCCCTGGGGGGTCACCTGGCTTATAGCAATCAGCCCCAGCATTTT
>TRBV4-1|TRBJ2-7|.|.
CASSQANGAYEQYF
TGCGCCAGCAGCCAGGCAAACGGAGCCTACGAGCAGTACTTC
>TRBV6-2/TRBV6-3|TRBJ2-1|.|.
CASTYSSDRSSYNEQFF
TGTGCCAGCACCTACTCCTCTGACAGGAGCTCCTACAATGAGCAGTTCTTC
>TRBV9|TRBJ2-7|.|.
CASSVGQGVGEQYF
TGTGCCAGCAGCGTAGGCCAGGGTGTAGGCGAGCAGTACTTC
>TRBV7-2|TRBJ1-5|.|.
CASSAGGDGRPQHF
TGTGCCAGCAGCGCGGGGGGGGACGGGAGGCCCCAGCATTTT
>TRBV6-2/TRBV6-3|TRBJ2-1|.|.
CASSPGDRAWDEQFF
TGTGCCAGCAGTCCGGGAGACAGGGCTTGGGATGAGCAGTTCTTC
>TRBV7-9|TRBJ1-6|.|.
CASSLPTRQGSSPLHF
TGTGCCAGCAGCTTACCTACCCGGCAGGGATCCTCACCCCTCCACTTT
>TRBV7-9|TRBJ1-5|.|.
CASSLGRGDLVNQPQHF
TGTGCCAGCAGCTTAGGTCGGGGGGACTTGGTCAATCAGCCCCAGCATTTT
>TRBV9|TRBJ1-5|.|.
CASSDRGDQPQHF
TGTGCCAGTTCCGACAGAGGCGATCAGCCCCAGCATTTT
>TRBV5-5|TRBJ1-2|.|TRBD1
CASSLILGQGSGYTF
TGTGCCAGCAGCTTGATCCTGGGACAGGGGAGTGGCTACACCTTC
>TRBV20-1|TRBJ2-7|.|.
CSVWRDNLQYF
TGCAGTGTGTGGCGGGATAACCTCCAGTACTTC
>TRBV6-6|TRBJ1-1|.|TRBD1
CASRGQVATEAFF
TGTGCCAGCAGAGGACAGGTCGCCACTGAAGCTTTCTTT
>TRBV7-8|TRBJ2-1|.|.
CASSRGSYNEQFF
TGTGCCAGCAGTAGGGGCTCCTACAATGAGCAGTTCTTC
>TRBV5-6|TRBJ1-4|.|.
CASSVLNEKLFF
TGTGCCAGCAGCGTCCTTAATGAAAAACTGTTTTTT
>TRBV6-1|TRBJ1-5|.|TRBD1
CASSEAGQGIGNNQPQHF
TGTGCCAGCAGTGAAGCGGGACAGGGGATCGGAAACAATCAGCCCCAGCATTTT
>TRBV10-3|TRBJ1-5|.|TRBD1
CAIRGQVNQPQHF
TGTGCCATCAGAGGACAGGTCAATCAGCCCCAGCATTTT
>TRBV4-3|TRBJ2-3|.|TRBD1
CASSQTPRGQGTDTQYF
TGCGCCAGCAGCCAAACACCCAGAGGACAGGGGACAGATACGCAGTATTTT
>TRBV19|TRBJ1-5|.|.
CASSPTANQPQHF
TGTGCCAGTAGTCCCACAGCAAATCAGCCCCAGCATTTT
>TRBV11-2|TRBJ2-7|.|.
CASSPTGNSIGQYF
TGTGCCAGCAGCCCGACAGGAAACTCCATAGGGCAGTACTTC
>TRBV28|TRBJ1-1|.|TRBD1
CASRPGQVDTEAFF
TGTGCCAGCAGGCCGGGACAGGTGGACACTGAAGCTTTCTTT
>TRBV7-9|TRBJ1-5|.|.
CASSLGGGNQPQHF
TGTGCCAGCAGCTTAGGTGGAGGCAATCAGCCCCAGCATTTT
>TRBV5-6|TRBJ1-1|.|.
CASSLDWETEAFF
TGTGCCAGCAGCTTGGATTGGGAGACTGAAGCTTTCTTT
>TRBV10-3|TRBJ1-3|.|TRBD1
CAIMAGGSGNTIYF
TGTGCCATCATGGCAGGGGGCTCTGGAAACACCATATATTTT
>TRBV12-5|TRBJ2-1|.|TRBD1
CASGPGQGINEQFF
TGTGCTAGTGGTCCCGGACAGGGGATCAATGAGCAGTTCTTC
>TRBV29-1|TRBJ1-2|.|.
CSVGAAKPGYTF
TGCAGCGTTGGGGCAGCTAAGCCAGGCTACACCTTC
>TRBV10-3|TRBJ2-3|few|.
CAISEPRTDTQYF
TGTGCCATCAGTGAGCCGAGGACAGATACGCAGTATTTT
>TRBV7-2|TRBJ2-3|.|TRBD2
CASSFGGEADTQYF
TGTGCCAGCAGCTTCGGGGGGGAGGCAGATACGCAGTATTTT
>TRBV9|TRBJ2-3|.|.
CASSVGRQDTQYF
TGTGCCAGCAGCGTAGGGCGACAAGATACGCAGTATTTT
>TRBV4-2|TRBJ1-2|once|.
CASSQLTNSRNYGYTF
TGTGCCAGCAGCCAATTGACTAACAGTAGGAACTATGGCTACACCTTC
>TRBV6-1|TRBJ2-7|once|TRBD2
CASSEKWLGLAGGPYEQYF
TGTGCCAGCAGTGAAAAGTGGTTGGGACTAGCGGGAGGGCCCTACGAGCAGTACTTC
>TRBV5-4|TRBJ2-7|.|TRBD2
CASSKRLAGRTEQYF
TGTGCCAGCAGCAAAAGACTAGCGGGGCGAACCGAGCAGTACTTC
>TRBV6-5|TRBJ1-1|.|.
CASSYSRGGRTEAFF
TGTGCCAGCAGTTACTCACGAGGAGGCAGGACTGAAGCTTTCTTT
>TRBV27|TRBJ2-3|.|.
CASSLSILGTDTQYF
TGTGCCAGCAGTTTATCGATCCTAGGTACAGATACGCAGTATTTT